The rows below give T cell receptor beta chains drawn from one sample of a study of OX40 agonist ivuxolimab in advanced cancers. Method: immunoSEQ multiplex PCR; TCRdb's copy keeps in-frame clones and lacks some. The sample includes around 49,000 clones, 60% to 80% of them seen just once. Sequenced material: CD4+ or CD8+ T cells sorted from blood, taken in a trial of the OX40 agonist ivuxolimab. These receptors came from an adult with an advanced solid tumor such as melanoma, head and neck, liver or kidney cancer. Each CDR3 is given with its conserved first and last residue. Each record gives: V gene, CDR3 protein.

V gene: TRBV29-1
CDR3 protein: CSAETGYGEQFF

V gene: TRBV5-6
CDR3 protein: CASSTSGAVYEQYF

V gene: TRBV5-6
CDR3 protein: CASSSGTGAGETQYF

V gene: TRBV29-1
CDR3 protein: CSVGGGDRPQHF

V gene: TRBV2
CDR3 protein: CASRRVRGTDGELFF

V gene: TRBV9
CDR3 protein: CASSVEASGRPAFF

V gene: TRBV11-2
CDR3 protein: CASSSPLDTANRFF

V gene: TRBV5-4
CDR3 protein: CASSFSGVVGDTQYF

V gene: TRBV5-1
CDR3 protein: CASSYLTGAGELFF

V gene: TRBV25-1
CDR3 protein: CASREFGSGNTIYF

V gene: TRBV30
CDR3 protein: CAWGGPDGQPQHF

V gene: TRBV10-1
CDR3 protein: CASSTGGPQETQYF

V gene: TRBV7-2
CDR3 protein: CASSFSGIETQYF

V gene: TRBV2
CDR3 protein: CASTKGQGARETQYF

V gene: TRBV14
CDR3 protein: CASSPASTWVEQYF

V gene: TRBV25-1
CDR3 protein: CASRRGGGTEAFF

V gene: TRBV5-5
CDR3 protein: CASSFTDRDSYGYTF

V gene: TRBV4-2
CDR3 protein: CASSHLGQALAKNIQYF

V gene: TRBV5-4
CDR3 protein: CASSLVPTDTQYF

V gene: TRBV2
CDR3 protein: CASSAGTEGYTF

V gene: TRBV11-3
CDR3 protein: CASSLAGEDTQYF

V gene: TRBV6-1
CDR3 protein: CASSGRQDYYGYTF

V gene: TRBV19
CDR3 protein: CASSRGGKWYEQYF

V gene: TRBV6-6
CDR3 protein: CASSRGLAENNEQFF

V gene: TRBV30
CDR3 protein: CAREEVVYNEQFF

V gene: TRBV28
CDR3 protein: CASSLMVQGFAFF

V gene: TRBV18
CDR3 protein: CASSPPSPPAHEQYF